The source of this T cell receptor (beta chain) is a study of STAT3 mutations in large granular lymphocyte leukemia. With regard to this clone: As yet, its antigen is unknown.

The study's findings and limits: Sampling intervals varied between patients and samples. Every T-cell large granular lymphocyte leukemia patient had at least one immunodominant TCR beta clonotype.

The data were produced by immunoSEQ multiplex PCR, yet TCRdb's version contains in-frame clones alone and is incomplete. Counted here are about 3,800 clones, about two fifths occurring once; the ten biggest clones make up 70% to 90%. CDR1 and CDR2 from the germline V gene are SGHRS and YFSETQ. CDR3 length: 16 residues. J was trimmed by 5 bases and V by 1 base; bases with no gene match: 11. The sequence came from a man in his 60s with T-cell large granular lymphocyte leukemia. Some clones in this sample may be carry-over from other donors' samples. The chain is built from TRBV5-1 and TRBJ2-7; TRBD1 matches at 8 bases. Sequencing used peripheral blood mononuclear cells. The DNA for the CDR3 is TGCGCCAGCAGCTTGAGCCGGACAGGGCGTAAGGACGAGCAGTACTTC. It codes for CASSLSRTGRKDEQYF. Drawing the rest from reference TRBV5-1 and TRBJ2-7, the complete variable domain is KAGVTQTPRYLIKTRGQQVTLSCSPISGHRSVSWYQQTPGQGLQFLFEYFSETQRNKGNFPGRFSGRQFSNSRSEMNVSTLELGDSALYLCASSLSRTGRKDEQYFGPGTRLTVT.